The 5 T cell receptor beta chains below all came from one sample that was sequenced in a study of cytomegalovirus exposure and HLA in healthy donors. Here immunoSEQ multiplex PCR was the method, and the copy in TCRdb shows in-frame clones only, minus some. The repertoire includes roughly 130,000 clones, 88% of them detected once, and 1.4% sits in the top ten. The specimen was PBMCs. The receptors come from a man in his thirties or forties in good health and CMV-seronegative.

This chain links TRBV30 with TRBJ2-3; D is uncertain. The CDR3 contains 12 residues. Between the trimmed V and J ends, which lost 2 bases and 6 bases, there was a span of 9 bases. Germline V lookup: CDR1 GTSNPN, CDR2 SVGIG (reference sequence). The CDR3 region has the DNA TGTGCCTGGAGTAACCCGAGGGATACGCAGTATTTT. Protein: CAWSNPRDTQYF.

The CDR3 DNA sequence: TGTGCCAGCTCACTCGACAGTGTCCCTGAAAAACTGTTTTTT. This codes for CASSLDSVPEKLFF. V is TRBV18 and J is TRBJ1-4, with D perhaps matching TRBD1 (5 bases). The V gene lost 4 bases and the J gene lost 7 bases, with 13 bases spanning the gap. Germline V gene lookup returns CDR1 KGHSH and CDR2 LQKENI. The CDR3 runs to 14 residues.

The rearrangement uses TRBV7-2 and TRBJ2-1; D gene unclear. The V end lost 3 bases, the J end lost 2 bases, and 11 bases lay between the germline ends. The CDR3 is 15 amino acids. The germline CDR1 and CDR2 sequences are SGHTA and FQGNSA. The CDR3 reads CASSFFLLTYNEQFF. The CDR3 DNA sequence: TGTGCCAGCAGCTTTTTCCTCCTAACCTACAATGAGCAGTTCTTC.

This clone was detected once. The CDR3, as DNA: TGTGCCAGCGCGGGGACTCCTCCTTATACGCAGTATTTT. Translated: CASAGTPPYTQYF. The V and J genes are TRBV6-6 and TRBJ2-3; maybe TRBD2 (6 bases). V gave up 8 bases and J gave up 7 bases, with 16 bases separating them. The germline CDR1 and CDR2 sequences are MNHNY and SVGAGI (reference sequence). CDR3 size: 13 residues.

J is TRBJ2-1 and V is TRBV5-4, with D possibly TRBD2 on 6 matching bases. Germline-derived CDR1 and CDR2 are SGHNT and YYREEE (reference sequence). Trimming removed 4 bases from V and 5 bases from J, with 19 bases in between. The CDR3 is made up of 16 amino acids. CDR3: CASSAGGRTINNEQFF. Written as DNA, the CDR3 is TGTGCCAGCAGCGCAGGAGGGCGGACCATAAACAATGAGCAGTTCTTC. Variable domain in full (rest from reference TRBV5-4 and TRBJ2-1): ETGVTQSPTHLIKTRGQQVTLRCSSQSGHNTVSWYQQALGQGPQFIFQYYREEENGRGNFPPRFSGLQFPNYSSELNVNALELDDSALYLCASSAGGRTINNEQFFGPGTRLTVL.